Sequencing of this T cell receptor (beta chain) was carried out in a study of T cells in Graves' hyperthyroidism and ophthalmopathy. Whole-study results and caveats: Ophthalmopathy cases were set apart from stable hyperthyroidism by a 13 V-J model.

The CDR3 sequence is 11 residues long. From germline, CDR1 is SNHLY and CDR2 FYNNEI. V gave up 10 bases and J gave up 3 bases, with 9 bases separating them. This clonotype was detected ten times or more. Its antigen remains unknown. Amplified regions were TCR beta CDR3 sequences from RNA transcripts. The primer set for the first-round RT-PCR of the TCR CDR3 was HTBI. Via MiXCR, TCRdb re-called the multiplex PCR reads, giving one row per CDR3 protein. The table shows approximately 400,000 distinct CDR3 sequences, with over 15% occurring only once. What was sequenced was blood. The TCR comes from a woman between 18 and 30 years old with Graves' hyperthyroidism. V gene TRBV2 combines with J gene TRBJ1-1; no firm D call. CDR3 residues: CATALDTEAFF. The CDR3 DNA reads as TGTGCCACCGCCCTTGACACTGAAGCTTTCTTT.